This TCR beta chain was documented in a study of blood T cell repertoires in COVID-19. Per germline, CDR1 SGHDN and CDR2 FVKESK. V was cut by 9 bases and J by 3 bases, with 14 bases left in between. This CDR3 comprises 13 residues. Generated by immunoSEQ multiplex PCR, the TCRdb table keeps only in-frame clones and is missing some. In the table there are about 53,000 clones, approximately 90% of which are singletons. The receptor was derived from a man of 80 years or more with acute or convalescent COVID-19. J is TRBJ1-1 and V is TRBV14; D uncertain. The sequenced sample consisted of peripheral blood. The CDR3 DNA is TGTGCCAGTTACCCAAGGGAGGACACTGAAGCTTTCTTT. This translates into CASYPREDTEAFF.